This T cell receptor (beta chain) was recorded in a study of blood T cells in healthy people across ages. The second PCR ran roughly 7 to 12 cycles with a sample-barcoded 5' primer and J-beta primers. TCRdb ran MiXCR on the 5' RACE reads and lists one entry per CDR3 protein. The table shows approximately 1.5 million distinct CDR3 sequences, with roughly 32% occurring only once. This clonotype was observed a single time. Germline and junction disagree at one end, which may indicate a read error. This sequence was found in a woman in her twenties or thirties in good health. Sample: blood.

The CDR3 sequence is CATSRNLGASVLTF. The CDR3, as DNA: TGTGCCACCAGCAGGAATCTCGGGGCCAGCGTCCTGACTTTC. The chain couples TRBV15 to TRBJ2-6; D is tentatively TRBD1 or TRBD2 (5 bases each). CDR1 and CDR2 (germline): LNHNV, YYDKDF (reference sequence). This CDR3 has 14 residues.